These T cell receptor beta chains were read from a single sample in a study of cytomegalovirus exposure and HLA in healthy donors. Clones were sequenced by immunoSEQ multiplex PCR, and TCRdb holds only the in-frame ones, with some missing. The repertoire has around 120,000 clones, 75% to 85% of them found once; the top ten carry 1.5% to 2.5%. Material for sequencing was PBMCs. These receptors were collected from a man aged 18-30 years in good health and CMV-seronegative. The conserved cysteine and the conserved F or W are not part of the CDR3 here.

v_gene,len,CDR3aa
TRBV9,11,ASSVSVEGEQF
TRBV7-9,13,ASSSGLAGGCKQY
TRBV27,12,ASSFSIDSYEQY
TRBV2,12,ASSFRQGFEKLF
TRBV7-2,10,ASSLALGAQY
TRBV28,12,ASSAPDRPGELF
TRBV2,13,ASSVKSGVRQPQH
TRBV19,13,ASRFPGDWNTEAF
TRBV29-1,12,SAYSPGLSYEQY
TRBV27,12,ASSQQQGGTEAF
TRBV7-9,16,ASSLGTNLRPGANVLT
TRBV7-3,11,ATGTALNSPLH
TRBV7-9,17,ASSLGSQGAPPGANVLT
TRBV15,14,ATSGLRSGVYNEQF
TRBV9,16,ASSVWALASGDTDTQY
TRBV19,12,ASSMGLLNSPLH
TRBV5-6,12,ASSSPGQLHGYT
TRBV2,14,ARGAGVDSVSYEQY
TRBV27,17,ASSFTGTSGSAAWGEQY
TRBV5-4,13,ASSPEGGGNSPLH
TRBV18,13,ASSLQTGANTEAF
TRBV27,12,ASSLTGYNEKLF
TRBV7-7,11,ASSRDYSYEQY
TRBV28,14,ASSLRGGLTNQPQH
TRBV2,9,ASSTPGELF
TRBV9,14,ASSVGLAGAYNEQF
TRBV5-5,12,ASSSGGYNQPQH
TRBV4-3,17,ASSQELSGVTSGYNEQF
TRBV30,11,AWSRDRNTEAF
TRBV18,14,ASSPRLSGSPDTQY
TRBV15,13,ATSRGGQGNYGYT
TRBV14,12,ASSPTSGSAEQY
TRBV4-3,15,ASSQKGEGNGANVLT
TRBV29-1,11,SVEPGLAEAQF
TRBV2,12,ASSLAGGQTEAF
TRBV7-8,12,ASSPGMSGNTIY
TRBV18,14,ASSPTGSKASYEQY
TRBV28,12,ASSFFGTTDTQY
TRBV5-4,13,ASSSGLADTDTQY
TRBV5-1,12,ASSLVVGPDTQY
TRBV4-3,13,ASSERDRAGEKLF
TRBV6-1,13,ASRNSGTGGTEAF
TRBV5-1,12,ASSLGQTYNEQF
TRBV7-3,14,ASSFQPGATGDTQY
TRBV5-1,15,ASSDGQGSSIGETQY
TRBV12-5,13,ASGQDRDRAYEQY
TRBV19,14,ASSVRQGVSFTEAF
TRBV9,16,ASSPRGTSGSPLETQY
TRBV7-9,13,ASSLAGQGKETQY
TRBV7-9,13,ASSLGGGRPQPQH
TRBV7-3,13,ASRRDGDFTGELF
TRBV6-4,13,ASSELGGSANEQF
TRBV19,13,ASSKGTVGYYEQY